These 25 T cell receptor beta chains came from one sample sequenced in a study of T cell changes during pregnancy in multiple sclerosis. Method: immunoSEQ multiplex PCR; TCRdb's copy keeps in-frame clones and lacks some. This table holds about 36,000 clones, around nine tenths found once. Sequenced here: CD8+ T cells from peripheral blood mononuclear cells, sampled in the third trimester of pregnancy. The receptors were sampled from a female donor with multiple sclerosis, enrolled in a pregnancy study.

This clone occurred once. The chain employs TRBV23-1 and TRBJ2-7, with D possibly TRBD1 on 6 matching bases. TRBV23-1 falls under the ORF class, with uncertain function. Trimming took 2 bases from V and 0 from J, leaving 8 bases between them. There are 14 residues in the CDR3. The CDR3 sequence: CASSQGQSSYEQYF. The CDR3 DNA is TGCGCCAGCAGTCAAGGACAGAGCTCCTACGAGCAGTACTTC.

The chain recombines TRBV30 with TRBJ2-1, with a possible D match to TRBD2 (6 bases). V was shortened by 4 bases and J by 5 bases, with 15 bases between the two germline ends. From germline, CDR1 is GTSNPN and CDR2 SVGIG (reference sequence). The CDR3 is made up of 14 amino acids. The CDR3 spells CAWNYGDLNNEQFF. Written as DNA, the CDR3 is TGTGCCTGGAATTACGGGGACTTAAACAATGAGCAGTTCTTC. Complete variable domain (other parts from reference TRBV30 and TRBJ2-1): SQTIHQWPATLVQPVGSPLSLECTVEGTSNPNLYWYRQAAGRGLQLLFYSVGIGQISSEVPQNLSASRPQDRQFILSSKKLLLSDSGFYLCAWNYGDLNNEQFFGPGTRLTVL.

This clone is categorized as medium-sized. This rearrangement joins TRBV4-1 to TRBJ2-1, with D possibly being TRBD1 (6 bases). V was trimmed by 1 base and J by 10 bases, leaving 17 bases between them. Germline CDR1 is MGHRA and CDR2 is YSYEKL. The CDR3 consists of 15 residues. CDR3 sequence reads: CASSQAGGADYEQFF. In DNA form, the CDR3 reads TGCGCCAGCAGCCAAGCTGGGGGCGCAGATTACGAGCAGTTCTTC.

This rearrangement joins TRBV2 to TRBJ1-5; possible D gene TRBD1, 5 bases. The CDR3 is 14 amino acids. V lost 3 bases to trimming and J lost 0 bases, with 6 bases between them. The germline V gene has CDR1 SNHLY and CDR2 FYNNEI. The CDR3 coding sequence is TGTGCCAGCAGTGATAGGGGTAGCAATCAGCCCCAGCATTTT. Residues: CASSDRGSNQPQHF. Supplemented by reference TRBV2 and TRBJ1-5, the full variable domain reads EPEVTQTPSHQVTQMGQEVILRCVPISNHLYFYWYRQILGQKVEFLVSFYNNEISEKSEIFDDQFSVERPDGSNFTLKIRSTKLEDSAMYFCASSDRGSNQPQHFGDGTRLSIL.

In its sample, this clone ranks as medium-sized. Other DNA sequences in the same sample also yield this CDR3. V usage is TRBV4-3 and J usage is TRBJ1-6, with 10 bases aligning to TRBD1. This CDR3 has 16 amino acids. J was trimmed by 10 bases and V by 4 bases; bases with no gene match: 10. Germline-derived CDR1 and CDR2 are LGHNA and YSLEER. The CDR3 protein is CASSRFPGQGTSPLHF. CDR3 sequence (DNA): TGCGCCAGCAGCCGTTTTCCGGGACAGGGGACATCACCCCTCCACTTT.

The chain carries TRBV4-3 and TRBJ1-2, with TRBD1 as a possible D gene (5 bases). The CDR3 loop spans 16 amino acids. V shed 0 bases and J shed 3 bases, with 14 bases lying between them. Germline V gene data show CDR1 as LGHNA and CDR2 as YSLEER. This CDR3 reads CASSQDIRGGHYGYTF. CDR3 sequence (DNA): TGCGCCAGCAGCCAAGATATAAGGGGTGGGCACTATGGCTACACCTTC.

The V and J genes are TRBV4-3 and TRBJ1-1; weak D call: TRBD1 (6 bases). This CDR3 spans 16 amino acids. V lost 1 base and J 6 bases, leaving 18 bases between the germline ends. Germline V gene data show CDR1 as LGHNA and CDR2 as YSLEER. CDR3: CASSQGGGGGVAEAFF. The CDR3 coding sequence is TGCGCCAGCAGCCAAGGGGGAGGGGGGGGAGTTGCTGAAGCTTTCTTT.

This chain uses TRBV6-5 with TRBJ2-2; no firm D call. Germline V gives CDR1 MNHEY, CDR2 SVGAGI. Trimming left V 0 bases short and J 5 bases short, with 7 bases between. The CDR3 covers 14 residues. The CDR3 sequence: CASSYSGLTGELFF. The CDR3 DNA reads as TGTGCCAGCAGTTACTCGGGCCTTACCGGGGAGCTGTTTTTT.

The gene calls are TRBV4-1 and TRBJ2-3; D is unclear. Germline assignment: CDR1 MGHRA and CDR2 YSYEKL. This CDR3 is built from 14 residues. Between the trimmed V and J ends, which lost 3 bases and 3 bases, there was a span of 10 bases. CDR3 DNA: TGCGCCAGCAGCCAGGGTCGGGTGACAGATACGCAGTATTTT. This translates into CASSQGRVTDTQYF.

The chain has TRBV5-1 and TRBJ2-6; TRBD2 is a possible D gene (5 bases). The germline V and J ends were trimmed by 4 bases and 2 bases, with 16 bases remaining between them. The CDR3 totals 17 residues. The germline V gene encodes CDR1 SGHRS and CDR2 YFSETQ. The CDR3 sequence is CASSSRDDATGANVLTF. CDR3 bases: TGCGCCAGCAGCAGCCGGGATGACGCAACTGGGGCCAACGTCCTGACTTTC.

CDR3 amino acids: CASSFGQGTYEQYF. CDR3 DNA: TGTGCCAGCAGCTTCGGACAGGGCACCTACGAGCAGTACTTC. This sequence joins TRBV7-6 and TRBJ2-7; TRBD1 aligns across 8 bases. The CDR3 spans 14 residues. Germline V gene sequence: CDR1 SGHVS, CDR2 FNYEAQ. The V segment lost 3 bases and the J segment 2 bases; nucleotides outside the gene matches: 3.

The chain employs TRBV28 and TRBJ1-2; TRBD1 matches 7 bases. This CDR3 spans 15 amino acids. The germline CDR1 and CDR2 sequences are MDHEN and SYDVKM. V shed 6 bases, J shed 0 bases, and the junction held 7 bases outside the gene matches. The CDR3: CASSETGTANYGYTF. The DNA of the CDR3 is TGTGCCAGCAGCGAAACCGGGACAGCTAACTATGGCTACACCTTC.

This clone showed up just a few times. CDR3 residues: CASSLEGGIQQPQHF. The CDR3 coding sequence is TGCGCCAGCAGCCTCGAGGGGGGGATACAGCAGCCCCAGCATTTT. This rearrangement joins TRBV5-1 to TRBJ1-5, with D perhaps matching TRBD1 (6 bases). V lost 4 bases to trimming and J lost 7 bases, with 18 bases between them. The V gene's germline CDR1 is SGHRS and CDR2 YFSETQ. The CDR3 spans 15 residues.

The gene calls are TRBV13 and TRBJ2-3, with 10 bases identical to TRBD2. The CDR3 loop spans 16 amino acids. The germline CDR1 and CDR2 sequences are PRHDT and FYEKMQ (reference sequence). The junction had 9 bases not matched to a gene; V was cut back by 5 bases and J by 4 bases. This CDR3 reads CASSVLAGRGPDTQYF. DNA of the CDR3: TGTGCCAGCAGCGTACTAGCGGGGAGAGGACCAGATACGCAGTATTTT. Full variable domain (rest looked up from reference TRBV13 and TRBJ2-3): AAGVIQSPRHLIKEKRETATLKCYPIPRHDTVYWYQQGPGQDPQFLISFYEKMQSDKGSIPDRFSAQQFSDYHSELNMSSLELGDSALYFCASSVLAGRGPDTQYFGPGTRLTVL.

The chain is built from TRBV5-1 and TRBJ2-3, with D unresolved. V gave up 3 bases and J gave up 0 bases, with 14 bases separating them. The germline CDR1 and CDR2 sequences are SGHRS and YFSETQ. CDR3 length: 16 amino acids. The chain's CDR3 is CASSSIIAASTDTQYF. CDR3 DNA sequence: TGCGCCAGCAGCTCCATAATAGCAGCTAGCACAGATACGCAGTATTTT.

This CDR3 reads CASSLVSPGANVLTF. The CDR3, as DNA: TGCGCCAGCAGCTTGGTCTCCCCTGGGGCCAACGTCCTGACTTTC. The genes are TRBV5-1 and TRBJ2-6; D uncertain. V lost 0 bases and J 2 bases, leaving 6 bases between the germline ends. The CDR3 spans 15 residues. Germline CDR1 SGHRS, CDR2 YFSETQ.

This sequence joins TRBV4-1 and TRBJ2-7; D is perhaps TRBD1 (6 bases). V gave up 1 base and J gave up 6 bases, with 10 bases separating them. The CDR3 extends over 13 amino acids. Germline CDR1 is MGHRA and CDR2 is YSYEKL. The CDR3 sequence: CASSQGVRGEQYF. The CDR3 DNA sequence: TGCGCCAGCAGCCAAGGGGTCAGGGGCGAGCAGTACTTC.

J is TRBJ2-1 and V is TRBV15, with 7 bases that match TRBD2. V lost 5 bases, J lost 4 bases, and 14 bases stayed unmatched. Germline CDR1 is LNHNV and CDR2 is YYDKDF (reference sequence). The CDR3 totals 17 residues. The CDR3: CATSFAFGAGIYNEQFF. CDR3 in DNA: TGTGCCACCAGCTTCGCGTTTGGAGCGGGGATTTACAATGAGCAGTTCTTC.

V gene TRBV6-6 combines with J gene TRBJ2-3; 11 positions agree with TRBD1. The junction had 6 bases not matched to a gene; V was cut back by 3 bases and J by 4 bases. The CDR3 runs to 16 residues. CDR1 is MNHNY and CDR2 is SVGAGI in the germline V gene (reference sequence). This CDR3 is CASSYLGTGGADTQYF. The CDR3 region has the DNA TGTGCCAGCAGTTATCTAGGGACAGGGGGTGCAGATACGCAGTATTTT.

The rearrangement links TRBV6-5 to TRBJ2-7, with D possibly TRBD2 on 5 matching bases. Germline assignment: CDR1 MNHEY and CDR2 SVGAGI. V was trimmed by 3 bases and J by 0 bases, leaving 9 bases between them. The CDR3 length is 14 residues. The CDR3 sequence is CASSYGEFSYEQYF. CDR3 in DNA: TGTGCCAGCAGTTATGGGGAGTTCTCCTACGAGCAGTACTTC.

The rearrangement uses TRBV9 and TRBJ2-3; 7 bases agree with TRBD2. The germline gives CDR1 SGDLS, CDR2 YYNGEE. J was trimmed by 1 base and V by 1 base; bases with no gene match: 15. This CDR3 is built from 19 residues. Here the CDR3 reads CASSVRAAGAGGGTDTQYF. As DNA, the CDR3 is TGTGCCAGCAGCGTAAGGGCGGCGGGAGCTGGTGGTGGCACAGATACGCAGTATTTT. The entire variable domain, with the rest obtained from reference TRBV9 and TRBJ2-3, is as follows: DSGVTQTPKHLITATGQRVTLRCSPRSGDLSVYWYQQSLDQGLQFLIQYYNGEERAKGNILERFSAQQFPDLHSELNLSSLELGDSALYFCASSVRAAGAGGGTDTQYFGPGTRLTVL.

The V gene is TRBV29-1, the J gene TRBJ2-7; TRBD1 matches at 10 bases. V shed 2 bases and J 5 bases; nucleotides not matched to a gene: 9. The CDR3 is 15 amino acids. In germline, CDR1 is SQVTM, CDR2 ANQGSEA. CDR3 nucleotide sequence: TGCAGCGTTGAAATTCGGGACAGGGGCCCCCACGAGCAGTACTTC. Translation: CSVEIRDRGPHEQYF.

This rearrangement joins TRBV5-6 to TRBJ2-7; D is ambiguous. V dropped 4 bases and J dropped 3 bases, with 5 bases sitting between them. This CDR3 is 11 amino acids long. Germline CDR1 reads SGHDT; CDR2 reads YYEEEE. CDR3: CASSRLYEQYF. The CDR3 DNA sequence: TGTGCCAGCAGCCGACTCTACGAGCAGTACTTC.

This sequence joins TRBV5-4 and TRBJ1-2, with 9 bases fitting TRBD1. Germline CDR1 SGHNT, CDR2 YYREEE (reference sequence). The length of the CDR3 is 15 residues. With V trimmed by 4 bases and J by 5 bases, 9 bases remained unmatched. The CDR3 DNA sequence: TGTGCCAGCAGCGGGGGACAGGGAGTGTGGTATGGCTACACCTTC. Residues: CASSGGQGVWYGYTF.

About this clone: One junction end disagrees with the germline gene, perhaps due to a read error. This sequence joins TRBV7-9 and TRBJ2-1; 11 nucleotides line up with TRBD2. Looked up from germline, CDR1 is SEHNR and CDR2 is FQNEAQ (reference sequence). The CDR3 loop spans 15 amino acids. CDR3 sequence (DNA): TGTGCCAGCACCTTAGCGGGGGGGCAGAACAATGAGCAGTTCTTC. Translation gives CASTLAGGQNNEQFF.